Here is one T cell receptor (beta chain) with its context. Its antigen remains undetermined. No base qualities exist here, and no much larger clone lies one base off it. Libraries were prepared through the immunoSEQ multiplex PCR assay. The source is immuneACCESS, and TCRdb retained only in-frame sequences with V and J called. Part of the clones is not carried over; for the studies checked, unresolved V genes explain less than half of this, and the remainder is unexplained. The sample includes about 92,000 clones, with 92% observed a single time. Of the sample, about 1.6% is held by the ten largest clones. Trimming costs V 0 bases and J 6 bases, and their ends lie 9 bases apart. Including the terminal cysteine and phenylalanine, the CDR3 comprises 13 residues. Only CDR3 DNA is held: 39 bases, read in frame from base 1. As encoded in the germline V gene, CDR1 is SGHNT while CDR2 is YENEEA. These data originate in a study of T cell changes during pregnancy in multiple sclerosis (dated by TCRdb to the late 2010s). About the study as a whole: The study examined how the T cell repertoire changed over the course of pregnancy in women with multiple sclerosis.

The TCR was taken from a female donor with multiple sclerosis, enrolled in a pregnancy study. This chain is built from TRBV11-3 and TRBJ2-7; TRBD1 is perhaps the D gene, given 6 matching bases. The starting material was peripheral blood, obtained in the first trimester of pregnancy. The DNA sequence is given as TGTGCCAGCAGCTTAGACCCCAGGGGCGAGCAGTACTTC. Its product reads: CASSLDPRGEQYF.